A single T cell receptor beta chain is shown here with its context. Its antigen remains undetermined. Qualities for individual bases were not recorded, and no much larger clone is one base off. Ophthalmopathy patients had moderately to severely active disease, with a Clinical Activity Score of 3 or more, a NOSPECS grade of 4 or more, and a disease duration of less than 3 months. Exclusion was applied to patients with uncontrolled infections, other autoimmune diseases, pregnancy or lactation. Diagnoses were based on clinical symptoms, serum thyroxine and TRAb, thyroid ultrasound and orbital computed tomography. PBMCs were isolated from 8 to 10 ml of fresh peripheral blood by Ficoll-Paque density gradient centrifugation. Total RNA was extracted using Trizol reagent, and RNA quality was assessed on an Agilent 2100 Bioanalyzer. Amplification of TCR beta CDR3 regions was carried out from RNA transcripts. A first-round RT-PCR of the TCR CDR3 used the HTBI primer set with the Qiagen OneStep RT-PCR kit. Libraries were constructed in a second round of multiplex PCR, after which size selection and purification were performed. Sequencing of the libraries was done on an Illumina HiSeq2000 using paired-end 100 bp reads. The paper's data handling went like this. SOAPnuke was used to process the raw data, with reads discarded if the reads contained adapters or uncalled bases, had a mean Phred below 15, or lacked an exact constant-primer or identifier match. High-quality paired reads were merged with COPE v1.2.5, and unique nucleotide sequences were defined as clonotypes. MiTCR v1.1 was used to align clonotypes to the IMGT TRBV, TRBD and TRBJ reference segments. The analysis included only V-J combinations with a frequency above 0.0001, which together covered approximately 99% of the repertoires. The TCS score was defined as F50 (clonal expansion) divided by E x V (chaos), with BLOSUM62-based TCRdist calculated between CDR3 peptides within each V-J. Welch's t-statistics and random forest reduced approximately 520 V-J features to under 15, which were used in a naive Bayes classifier (R e1071). In TCRdb, the public reads were trimmed at Q25 with fastp and aligned with MiXCR, with productive beta chains retained. A single entry per CDR3 protein holds the most common genes and DNA from its merged rows. TCRdb's processing, not the study's, gives the V and J calls here. Across this sample there are approximately 530,000 distinct CDR3 sequences, with nearly 20% seen only once. The ten most abundant clones make up about half of the sample.

The data originate from a study of T cells in Graves' hyperthyroidism and ophthalmopathy (dated 2019 in TCRdb). Some background on the complete study: Peripheral blood was collected at initial diagnosis, before any treatment. The roughly 90 discovery patients were divided at random into training and test sets in a 7:3 ratio. The paper reports TCR Vbeta CDR3 sequencing of 130 to 150 peripheral blood samples: approximately 41 ophthalmopathy, some 80 hyperthyroidism and around 17 progressor patients. To identify distinguishing TCR V-J signatures, a discovery cohort of around 100 patients was used, comprising 43 with Graves' ophthalmopathy and some 60 with stable Graves' hyperthyroidism. An independent validation cohort of around 19 hyperthyroidism patients and approximately 16 patients who later progressed to ophthalmopathy tested prospective prediction of ophthalmopathy. After blood sampling, hyperthyroidism patients were treated with methimazole at a starting dose of 30 mg daily, and ophthalmopathy patients were treated with high-dose intravenous methylprednisolone. The study also compared thyroid tissue and blood T-cell repertoires from 6 or 7 Graves' hyperthyroidism patients. Study-wide findings and limitations: Blood samples also contained most of the expanded thyroid clonotypes (frequency above 0.001), which suggests that blood repertoires may reflect thyroid immune responses. Sample size was not statistically predetermined, and blinding of investigators to group allocation was not performed. A 13 V-J signature model separated ophthalmopathy from stable hyperthyroidism, with around 90% sensitivity and just under 84% specificity in cross-validation and 80%/75% in testing. During validation, the model predicted progression to ophthalmopathy a median of roughly six months ahead of onset, with more than 60% sensitivity and almost 75% specificity.

The clonotype originates from a man aged 40-49 years with Graves' ophthalmopathy. Sequences were obtained from blood.

CDR3 reads: CASSPSRIGGPGNTIYF. The sequence in DNA is TGTGCCAGCAGCCCCAGTCGGATTGGGGGGCCTGGAAACACCATATATTTT. The V and J segments used are TRBV7-9 and TRBJ1-3, with TRBD1 as a weak D call on 6 bases. From the cysteine through the phenylalanine, the CDR3 covers 17 amino acids. The kept DNA is CDR3 alone, 51 bases in frame from the first base. According to the germline V gene (reference sequence), CDR1 reads SEHNR and CDR2 reads FQNEAQ. V is clipped by 5 bases and J by 2 bases, and the sequence between their germline boundaries is 19 bases long.